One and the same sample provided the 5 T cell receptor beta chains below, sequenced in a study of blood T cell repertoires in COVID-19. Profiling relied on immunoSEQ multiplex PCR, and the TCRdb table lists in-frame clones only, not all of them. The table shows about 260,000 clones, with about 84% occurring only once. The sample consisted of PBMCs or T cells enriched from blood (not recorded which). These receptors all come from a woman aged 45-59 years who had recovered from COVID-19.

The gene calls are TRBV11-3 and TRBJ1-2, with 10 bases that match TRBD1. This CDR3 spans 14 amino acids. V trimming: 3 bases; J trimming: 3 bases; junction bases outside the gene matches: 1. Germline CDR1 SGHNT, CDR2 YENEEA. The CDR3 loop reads CASSFGTGDYGYTF. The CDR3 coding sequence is TGTGCCAGCAGCTTTGGGACAGGGGACTATGGCTACACCTTC.

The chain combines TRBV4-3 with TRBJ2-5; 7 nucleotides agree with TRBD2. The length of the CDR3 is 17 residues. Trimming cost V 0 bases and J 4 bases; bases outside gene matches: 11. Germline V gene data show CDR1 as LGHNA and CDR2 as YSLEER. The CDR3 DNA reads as TGCGCCAGCAGCCAAGATGAAGGAGGGAGGGGCTCAGAGACCCAGTACTTC. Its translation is CASSQDEGGRGSETQYF.

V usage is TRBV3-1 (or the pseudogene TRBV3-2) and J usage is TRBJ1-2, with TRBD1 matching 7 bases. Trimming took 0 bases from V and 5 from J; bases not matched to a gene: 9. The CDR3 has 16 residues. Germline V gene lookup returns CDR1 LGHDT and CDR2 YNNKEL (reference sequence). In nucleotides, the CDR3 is TGTGCCAGCAGCCAAGATTTCGGGACAGCATTTTATGGCTACACCTTC. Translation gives CASSQDFGTAFYGYTF.

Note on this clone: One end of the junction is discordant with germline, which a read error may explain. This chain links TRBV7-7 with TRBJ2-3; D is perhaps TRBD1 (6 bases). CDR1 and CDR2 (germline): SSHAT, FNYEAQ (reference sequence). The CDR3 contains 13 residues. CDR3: CASSTDAQGTQYF. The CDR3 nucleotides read TGTGCTAGCAGTACGGATGCACAGGGTACGCAGTATTTT.

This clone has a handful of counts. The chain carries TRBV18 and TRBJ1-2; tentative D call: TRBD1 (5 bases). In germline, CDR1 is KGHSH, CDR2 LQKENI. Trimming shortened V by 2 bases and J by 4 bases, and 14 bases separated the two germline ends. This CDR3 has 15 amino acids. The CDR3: CASSPDSSSAYGYTF. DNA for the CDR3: TGTGCCAGCTCACCAGACAGCTCCTCCGCCTATGGCTACACCTTC.